The present T cell receptor beta chain was sequenced within a study of Tregs in tolerant kidney transplant recipients. CDR3 length: 16 residues. Germline values: CDR1 LNHDA, CDR2 SQIVND (reference sequence). V lost 5 bases and J lost 4; bases outside the gene matches: 10. Sequencing was performed with immunoSEQ multiplex PCR; in TCRdb, only in-frame clones are kept and a portion is missing. The data hold over 50,000 clones, with around 82% observed a single time. Unstimulated regulatory T cells (CD4+CD25+CD127-), CD4+CD25- non-regulatory cells, CD4 and CD8 cells were FACS-sorted from thawed PBMCs. In its sample, this clone was seen a few times. What it binds is unknown. General study points: No direct test of biological reproducibility was done here. Findings come from small patient numbers and require larger validation. Expanding Tregs on activated donor B cells appeared to best identify donor-specific TCRbeta clones.

This chain joins TRBV19 and TRBJ2-3; TRBD2 aligns across 9 bases. This receptor was taken from a human donor in good health. Sequenced input: CD4+ T cells from blood. The CDR3 bases are TGTGCCAGTAGTGGGACCGGGACTAGCTTTTCAGATACGCAGTATTTT. It encodes CASSGTGTSFSDTQYF.